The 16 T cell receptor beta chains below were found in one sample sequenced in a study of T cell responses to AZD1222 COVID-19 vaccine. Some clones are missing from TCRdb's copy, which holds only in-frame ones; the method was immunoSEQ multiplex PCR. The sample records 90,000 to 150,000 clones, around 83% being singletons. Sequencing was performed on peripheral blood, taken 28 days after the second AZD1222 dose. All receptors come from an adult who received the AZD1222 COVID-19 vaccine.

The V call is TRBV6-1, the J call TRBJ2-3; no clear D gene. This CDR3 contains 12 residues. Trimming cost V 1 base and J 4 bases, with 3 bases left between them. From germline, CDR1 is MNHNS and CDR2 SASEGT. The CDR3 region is CASSEVADTQYF. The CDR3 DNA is TGTGCCAGCAGTGAAGTGGCAGATACGCAGTATTTT.

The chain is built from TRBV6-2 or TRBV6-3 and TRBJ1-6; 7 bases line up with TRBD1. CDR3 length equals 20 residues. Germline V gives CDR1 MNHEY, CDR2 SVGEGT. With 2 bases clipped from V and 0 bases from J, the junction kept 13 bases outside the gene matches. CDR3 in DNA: TGTGCCAGCAGTTACCACCGTCCGACAGGGATGAGCTCCTATAATTCACCCCTCCACTTT. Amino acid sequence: CASSYHRPTGMSSYNSPLHF.

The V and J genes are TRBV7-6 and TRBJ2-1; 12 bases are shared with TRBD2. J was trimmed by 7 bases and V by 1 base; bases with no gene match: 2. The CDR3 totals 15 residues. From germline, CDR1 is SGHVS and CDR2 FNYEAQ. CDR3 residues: CASSLGTSGGNEQFF. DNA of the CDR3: TGTGCCAGCAGCTTAGGAACTAGCGGGGGGAATGAGCAGTTCTTC.

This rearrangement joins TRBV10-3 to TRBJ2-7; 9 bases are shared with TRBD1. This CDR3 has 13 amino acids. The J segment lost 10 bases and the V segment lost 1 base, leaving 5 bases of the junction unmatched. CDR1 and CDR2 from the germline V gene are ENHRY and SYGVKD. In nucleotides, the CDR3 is TGTGCCATCAGTGAGTGGGGACAGGGACAACAGTACTTC. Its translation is CAISEWGQGQQYF.

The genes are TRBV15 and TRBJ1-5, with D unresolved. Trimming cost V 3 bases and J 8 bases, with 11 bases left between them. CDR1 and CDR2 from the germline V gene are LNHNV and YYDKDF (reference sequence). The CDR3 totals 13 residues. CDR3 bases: TGTGCCACCAGCAGCGTGACGGGAGAGCCCCAGCATTTT. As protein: CATSSVTGEPQHF.

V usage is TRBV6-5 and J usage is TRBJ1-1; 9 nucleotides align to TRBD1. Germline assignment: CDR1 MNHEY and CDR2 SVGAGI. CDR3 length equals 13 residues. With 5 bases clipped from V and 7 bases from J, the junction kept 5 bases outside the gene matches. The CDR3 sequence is CASSRRQGDEAFF. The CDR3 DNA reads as TGTGCCAGCAGTCGGCGACAGGGGGATGAAGCTTTCTTT.

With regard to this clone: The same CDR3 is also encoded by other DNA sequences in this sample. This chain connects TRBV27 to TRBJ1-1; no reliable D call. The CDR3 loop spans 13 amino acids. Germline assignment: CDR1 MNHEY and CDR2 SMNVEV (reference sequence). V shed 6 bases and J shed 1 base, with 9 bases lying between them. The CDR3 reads CASSLVENTEAFF. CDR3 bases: TGTGCCAGCAGCCTGGTTGAGAACACTGAAGCTTTCTTT.

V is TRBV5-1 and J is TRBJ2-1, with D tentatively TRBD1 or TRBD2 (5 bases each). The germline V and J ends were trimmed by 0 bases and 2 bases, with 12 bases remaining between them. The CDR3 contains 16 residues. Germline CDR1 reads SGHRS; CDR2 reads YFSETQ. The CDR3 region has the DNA TGCGCCAGCAGCTTGGTGGTGGGGACCACCTACAATGAGCAGTTCTTC. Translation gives CASSLVVGTTYNEQFF.

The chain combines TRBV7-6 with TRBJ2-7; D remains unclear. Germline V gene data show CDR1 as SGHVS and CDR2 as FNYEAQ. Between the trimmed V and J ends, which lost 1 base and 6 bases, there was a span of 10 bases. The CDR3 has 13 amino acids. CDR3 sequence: CASSLEERAEQYF. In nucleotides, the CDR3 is TGTGCCAGCAGCTTAGAGGAACGGGCCGAGCAGTACTTC. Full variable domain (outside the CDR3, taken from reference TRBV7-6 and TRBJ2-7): GAGVSQSPRYKVTKRGQDVALRCDPISGHVSLYWYRQALGQGPEFLTYFNYEAQQDKSGLPNDRFSAERPEGSISTLTIQRTEQRDSAMYRCASSLEERAEQYFGPGTRLTVT.

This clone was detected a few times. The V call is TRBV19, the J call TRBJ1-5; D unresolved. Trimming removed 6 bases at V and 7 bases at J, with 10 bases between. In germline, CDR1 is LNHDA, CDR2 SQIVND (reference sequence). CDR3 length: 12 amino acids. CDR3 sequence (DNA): TGTGCCAGTAGGCTTGGGCAACAGCCCCAGCATTTT. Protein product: CASRLGQQPQHF.

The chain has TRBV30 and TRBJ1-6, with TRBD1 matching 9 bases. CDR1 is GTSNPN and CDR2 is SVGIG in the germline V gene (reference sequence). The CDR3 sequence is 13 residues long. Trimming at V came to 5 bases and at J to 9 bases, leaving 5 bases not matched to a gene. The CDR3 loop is CAWAGQGFSPLHF. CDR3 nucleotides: TGTGCCTGGGCGGGACAGGGTTTTTCACCCCTCCACTTT. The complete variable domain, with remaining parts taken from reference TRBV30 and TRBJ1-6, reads SQTIHQWPATLVQPVGSPLSLECTVEGTSNPNLYWYRQAAGRGLQLLFYSVGIGQISSEVPQNLSASRPQDRQFILSSKKLLLSDSGFYLCAWAGQGFSPLHFGNGTRLTVT.

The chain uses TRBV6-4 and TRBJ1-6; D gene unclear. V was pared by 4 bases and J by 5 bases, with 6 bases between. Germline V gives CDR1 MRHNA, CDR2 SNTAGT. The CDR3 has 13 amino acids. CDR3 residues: CASSAQNNSPLHF. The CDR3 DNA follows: TGTGCCAGCAGTGCACAGAATAATTCACCCCTCCACTTT.

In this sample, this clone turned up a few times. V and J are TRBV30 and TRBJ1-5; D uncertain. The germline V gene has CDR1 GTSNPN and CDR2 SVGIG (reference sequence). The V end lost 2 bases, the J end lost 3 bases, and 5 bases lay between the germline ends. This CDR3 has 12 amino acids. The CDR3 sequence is CAWSYLNQPQHF. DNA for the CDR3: TGTGCCTGGAGTTACCTCAATCAGCCCCAGCATTTT.

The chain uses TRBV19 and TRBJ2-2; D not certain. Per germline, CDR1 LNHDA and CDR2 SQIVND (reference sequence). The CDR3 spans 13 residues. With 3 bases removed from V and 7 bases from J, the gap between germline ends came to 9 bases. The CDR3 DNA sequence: TGTGCCAGTAGTATGAAAGGGTTCGGGGAGCTGTTTTTT. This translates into CASSMKGFGELFF.

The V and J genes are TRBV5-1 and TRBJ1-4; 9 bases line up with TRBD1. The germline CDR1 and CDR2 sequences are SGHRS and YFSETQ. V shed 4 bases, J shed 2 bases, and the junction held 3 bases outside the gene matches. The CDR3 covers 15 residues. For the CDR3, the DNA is TGCGCCAGCAGCGTACAGGGGGCTACTAATGAAAAACTGTTTTTT. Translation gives CASSVQGATNEKLFF.

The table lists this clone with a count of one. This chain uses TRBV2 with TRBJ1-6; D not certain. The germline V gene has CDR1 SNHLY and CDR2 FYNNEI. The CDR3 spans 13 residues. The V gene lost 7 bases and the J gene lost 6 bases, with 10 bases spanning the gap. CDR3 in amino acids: CASKGRGNSPLHF. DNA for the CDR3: TGTGCCAGCAAGGGTCGGGGTAATTCACCCCTCCACTTT.